This T cell receptor (beta chain) was captured in a study of cytomegalovirus exposure and HLA in healthy donors. Study as a whole: From donors who were HLA-typed, an early data release held 80 million to 95 million unique TCRs.

Study outcomes and limitations: Segments of the TCR beta V type were, in most cases, productive about 90% or about 30% of the time in an earlier analysis. Evidence from a later analysis indicated that most CMV-associated TCR beta chains looked HLA-restricted. For cytomegalovirus status, the classifier reportedly gave diagnoses with high specificity and sensitivity.

Both 60 Vbeta primers and 13 Jbeta primers went into the PCR. Sequencing used immunoSEQ multiplex PCR; TCRdb keeps in-frame clones, though not all of them. This sample yields 120,000 or so clones, of which over 60% are seen a single time; around 3.5% belongs to the top ten. This CDR3 has 15 amino acids. CDR1 and CDR2 (germline): SGHNT, YYREEE (reference sequence). V gave up 1 base and J gave up 1 base, with 11 bases separating them. As regards this clone: Its antigen is still unknown.

The receptor was derived from a human donor in good health. The sequenced sample was PBMCs. The gene calls are TRBV5-4 and TRBJ2-5, with D uncertain. CDR3 protein: CASSLTIGSQETQYF. The CDR3 DNA follows: TGTGCCAGCAGCTTGACTATAGGAAGCCAAGAGACCCAGTACTTC.